The clone carrying this T cell receptor (beta chain) was counted only a few times. Its antigen is unidentified. Each gene name is a mouse one. Coverage ceases 1 residue before the CDR3 finishes, and the germline J gene fills in the end. Sequenced by immunoSEQ multiplex PCR; TCRdb stores in-frame clones only, minus some. Of roughly 3,200 clones in the sample, roughly 43% were seen once. This CDR3 has 12 residues. Trimming removed 5 bases at V and 5 bases at J, with 7 bases between. CDR1 is LGHDT, CDR2 YNNKQL, per germline (reference sequence). These data originate in a study of tissue T cells after allogeneic stem cell transplantation. Points from the study as a whole: In patients and mice, blood and spleen missed much of tissue repertoire. Within patients, tissue anatomy strongly shaped TCR repertoire composition.

The time point was: mouse harvest day 14 after allogeneic transplant. Each mouse received 10^7 T-cell-depleted marrow cells plus 10^6 splenic CD5+ T cells by tail vein. This receptor was obtained from a female BALB/c mouse given C57BL/6 T cells with graft-versus-host disease after an allogeneic hematopoietic cell transplant. This sequence joins TRBV4 and TRBJ2-1; D is unclear. Input material: gut tissue. CDR3 DNA (partial): TGTGCCAGCAGCCTCTGGAATGCTGAGCAGTTC. Translating gives CASSLWNAEQF. The full CDR3 protein is CASSLWNAEQFF.